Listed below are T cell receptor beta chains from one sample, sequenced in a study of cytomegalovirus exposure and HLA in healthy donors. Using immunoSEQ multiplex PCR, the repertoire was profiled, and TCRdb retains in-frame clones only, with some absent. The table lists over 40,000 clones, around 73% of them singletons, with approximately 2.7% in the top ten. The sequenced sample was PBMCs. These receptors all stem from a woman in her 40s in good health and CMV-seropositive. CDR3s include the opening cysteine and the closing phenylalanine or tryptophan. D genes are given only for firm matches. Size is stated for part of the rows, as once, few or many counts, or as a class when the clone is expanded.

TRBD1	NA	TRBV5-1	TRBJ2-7	TGCGCCAGCAGCTTGGTTGGGACAGGGGGCGAGCAGTACTTC	CASSLVGTGGEQYF
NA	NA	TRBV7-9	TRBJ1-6	TGTGCCAGCAGCTTAGTAGAAGGGGCTTCTTCACCCCTCCACTTT	CASSLVEGASSPLHF
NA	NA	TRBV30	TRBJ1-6	TGTGCCTGGCTCTATAGAGGTAGTCGTAATTCACCCCTCCACTTT	CAWLYRGSRNSPLHF
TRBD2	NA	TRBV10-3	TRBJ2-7	TGTGCCTCTACTGGGACTAGCGTAGAAAAAGGCGAGCAGTACTTC	CASTGTSVEKGEQYF
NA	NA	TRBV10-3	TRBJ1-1	TGTGCCACCCGACAGATGAACACTGAAGCTTTCTTT	CATRQMNTEAFF
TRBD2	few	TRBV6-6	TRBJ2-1	TGTGCCAGCAGACAAGCGGGGGGGCCTCAGAATGAGCAGTTCTTC	CASRQAGGPQNEQFF
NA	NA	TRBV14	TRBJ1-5	TGTGCCAGCAGCAGGGGTGTCAATCAGCCCCAGCATTTT	CASSRGVNQPQHF
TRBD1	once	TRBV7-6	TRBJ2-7	TGTGCCAGCAGCTCGCGACAGGGTACCTCCTACGAGCAGTACTTC	CASSSRQGTSYEQYF
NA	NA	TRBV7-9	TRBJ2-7	TGTGCCAGCAGCTTAGGGGCAGGCGGGTACGAGCAGTACTTC	CASSLGAGGYEQYF
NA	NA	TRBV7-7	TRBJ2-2	TGTGCCAGCAGTACAGAGAACACCGGGGAGCTGTTTTTT	CASSTENTGELFF
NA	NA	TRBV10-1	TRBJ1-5	TGCGCCAGCCCCAGGGCCGGTCAGCCCCAGCATTTT	CASPRAGQPQHF
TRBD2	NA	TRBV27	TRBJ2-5	TGTGCCAGCGCCAGAATAGCGGGGGCCCAAGAGACCCAGTACTTC	CASARIAGAQETQYF
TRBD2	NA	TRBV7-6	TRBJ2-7	TGTGCCAGCAGCAAGAGCGGGGGGACCTCCTACGAGCAGTACTTC	CASSKSGGTSYEQYF
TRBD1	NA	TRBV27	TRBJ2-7	TGTGCCAGCAGTTCGGACAGGGGAAACTACGAGCAGTACTTC	CASSSDRGNYEQYF
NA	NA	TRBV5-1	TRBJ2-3	TGCGCCAGCAGCTTGAGTGATCTACGGGATACGCAGTATTTT	CASSLSDLRDTQYF
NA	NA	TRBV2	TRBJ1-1	TGTGCCAGCAGTGACCGGAATACAGGGACAGCTTTCTTT	CASSDRNTGTAFF
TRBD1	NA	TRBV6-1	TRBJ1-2	TGTGCCAGCAGTGAACGGGACAGGGCCAAAGCTAACTATGGCTACACCTTC	CASSERDRAKANYGYTF
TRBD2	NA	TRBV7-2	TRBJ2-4	TGTGCCAGCAGCTCGGGGGGGCCCGCCAAAAACATTCAGTACTTC	CASSSGGPAKNIQYF
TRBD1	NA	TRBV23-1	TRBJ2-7	TGCGCCAGCAGCCTACAGGGGGCCCACTCCTACGAGCAGTACTTC	CASSLQGAHSYEQYF
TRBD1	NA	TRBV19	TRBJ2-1	TGTGCCAGTAGTATCCTATCGGGACAGACCAACAATGAGCAGTTCTTC	CASSILSGQTNNEQFF
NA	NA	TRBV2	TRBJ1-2	TGTGCCAGCAGATCCGGGACAAGGGATGGCTACACCTTC	CASRSGTRDGYTF
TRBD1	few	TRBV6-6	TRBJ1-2	TGTGCCAGCAGTCGCTGGGCCGGGACAGTGGCCTATGGCTACACCTTC	CASSRWAGTVAYGYTF
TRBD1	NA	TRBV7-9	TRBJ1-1	TGTGCCAGCAGCTGGACGACAGGGCAAACTGAAGCTTTCTTT	CASSWTTGQTEAFF